The 31 T cell receptor beta chains reported below all come from one sample, sequenced in a study of shared clonotypes between healthy human individuals. Clones were sequenced by immunoSEQ multiplex PCR, and TCRdb holds only the in-frame ones, with some missing. The table shows more than 400,000 clones, with roughly 80% occurring only once. The sample comprised PBMCs. The receptors here all came from a woman in her forties in good health. Some clones in this sample may be carry-over from other donors' samples.

This chain connects TRBV30 to TRBJ1-2; D perhaps matches TRBD1 (5 bases). V was pared by 6 bases and J by 4 bases, with 21 bases between. CDR1 GTSNPN and CDR2 SVGIG come from the germline V gene (reference sequence). CDR3 length: 15 amino acids. The CDR3 region is CACQRGSNTGYGYTF. The CDR3 DNA follows: TGTGCCTGTCAACGGGGGAGCAACACGGGCTATGGCTACACCTTC. Full variable domain (rest looked up from reference TRBV30 and TRBJ1-2): SQTIHQWPATLVQPVGSPLSLECTVEGTSNPNLYWYRQAAGRGLQLLFYSVGIGQISSEVPQNLSASRPQDRQFILSSKKLLLSDSGFYLCACQRGSNTGYGYTFGSGTRLTVV.

The rearrangement joins TRBV7-9 to TRBJ2-7, with D tentatively TRBD1 (6 bases). The CDR3 loop spans 17 amino acids. V lost 5 bases, J lost 0 bases, and 20 bases lay in between. CDR1 is SEHNR and CDR2 is FQNEAQ in the germline V gene (reference sequence). As DNA, the CDR3 is TGTGCCAGCAGCCTACTAACCCTTGGGACACACTCCTACGAGCAGTACTTC. Translation: CASSLLTLGTHSYEQYF.

Remarks on this clone: A far larger clone is just one base off, so this is likely a read error. V gene TRBV4-3 combines with J gene TRBJ1-1; D uncertain. The CDR3 length is 15 residues. From germline, CDR1 is LGHNA and CDR2 YSLEER. The CDR3: CVSSRTWTGGTEAFF. CDR3 DNA: TGCGTCAGCAGCCGAACCTGGACCGGAGGTACTGAAGCTTTCTTT.

Concerning this clone itself: A far larger clone is a single base away, which makes a read error likely. This sequence joins TRBV4-2 and TRBJ1-5; weak D call: TRBD1 (6 bases). The CDR3 spans 18 residues. V was trimmed by 4 bases and J by 7 bases, leaving 26 bases between them. The germline gives CDR1 LGHNA, CDR2 YNFKEQ. The chain's CDR3 is CASSRQHYQQGSRQPQHF. The CDR3 region has the DNA TGTGCCAGCAGCCGACAGCATTACCAACAGGGTTCAAGGCAGCCCCAGCATTTT.

This clone was detected ten times or more. The chain couples TRBV19 to TRBJ2-3, with 7 nucleotides matching TRBD2. The CDR3 is 17 amino acids. V was clipped by 6 bases and J by 3 bases; unmatched bases: 15. CDR1 is LNHDA, CDR2 SQIVND, per germline (reference sequence). The DNA of the CDR3 is TGTGCCAGTAGCCCCGGGGTCGCGGGAGAGGCAACAGATACGCAGTATTTT. Translation gives CASSPGVAGEATDTQYF.

This clone has only a few counts. This sequence joins TRBV5-4 and TRBJ2-1; no firm D call. CDR1 SGHNT and CDR2 YYREEE come from the germline V gene (reference sequence). The V gene lost 0 bases and the J gene lost 5 bases, with 12 bases spanning the gap. The CDR3 contains 15 residues. This CDR3 is CASSLESGRNNEQFF. The CDR3 bases are TGTGCCAGCAGCTTGGAGTCAGGCCGAAACAATGAGCAGTTCTTC. The full variable domain, its missing parts supplied by reference TRBV5-4 and TRBJ2-1, is ETGVTQSPTHLIKTRGQQVTLRCSSQSGHNTVSWYQQALGQGPQFIFQYYREEENGRGNFPPRFSGLQFPNYSSELNVNALELDDSALYLCASSLESGRNNEQFFGPGTRLTVL.

The chain is built from TRBV16 and TRBJ1-1, with D uncertain. V was clipped by 2 bases and J by 3 bases, with 7 bases between them. The CDR3 contains 13 residues. Germline assignment: CDR1 KGHSY and CDR2 FQNENV. CDR3 sequence: CASSQDRDTEAFF. In DNA form, the CDR3 reads TGTGCCAGCAGCCAAGACCGGGACACTGAAGCTTTCTTT.

The V and J genes are TRBV5-4 and TRBJ1-5; D unclear. The ends were cut back, 2 bases at V and 7 bases at J, with 7 bases in the middle. Germline lookup yields CDR1 SGHNT and CDR2 YYREEE (reference sequence). The length of the CDR3 is 12 residues. The CDR3 DNA follows: TGTGCCAGCAGCTTAGCGGGGCAGCCCCAGCATTTT. Amino acid sequence: CASSLAGQPQHF.

This chain links TRBV7-2 with TRBJ2-7; 8 positions match TRBD2. From germline, CDR1 is SGHTA and CDR2 FQGNSA. J was trimmed by 6 bases and V by 1 base; bases with no gene match: 8. This CDR3 is 15 amino acids long. CDR3 loop: CASSLEAGGLFEQYF. CDR3 nucleotide sequence: TGTGCCAGCAGCTTAGAGGCGGGAGGCCTTTTCGAGCAGTACTTC.

This clone was seen only once. The chain carries TRBV19 and TRBJ2-3, with D possibly TRBD2 on 7 matching bases. The CDR3 covers 15 residues. Germline V gene data show CDR1 as LNHDA and CDR2 as SQIVND (reference sequence). V dropped 2 bases and J dropped 8 bases, with 17 bases sitting between them. In DNA form, the CDR3 reads TGTGCCAGTAGTATATCCGGCGGGGGCCCCGGTACGCAGTATTTT. As protein: CASSISGGGPGTQYF.

Notes on this clone: A far larger clone is just one base off, so this is likely a read error. This chain connects TRBV7-9 to TRBJ1-3; D remains ambiguous. The germline CDR1 and CDR2 sequences are SEHNR and FQNEAQ (reference sequence). The CDR3 is 14 residues long. Trimming shortened V by 1 base and J by 2 bases, and 6 bases separated the two germline ends. CDR3 residues: CASSLGYPGNTIYF. CDR3 sequence (DNA): TGTGCCAGCAGCTTAGGTTACCCTGGAAACACCATATATTTT. Based on the CDR3 plus reference TRBV7-9 and TRBJ1-3, the full variable domain is DTGVSQNPRHKITKRGQNVTFRCDPISEHNRLYWYRQTLGQGPEFLTYFQNEAQLEKSRLLSDRFSAERPKGSFSTLEIQRTEQGDSAMYLCASSLGYPGNTIYFGEGSWLTVV.

The chain is built from TRBV11-3 and TRBJ2-7; perhaps TRBD2 as D (5 bases). Germline-derived CDR1 and CDR2 are SGHNT and YENEEA. Trimming left V 3 bases short and J 7 bases short, with 16 bases between. This CDR3 contains 14 residues. Written as DNA, the CDR3 is TGTGCCAGCAGCTTCGCGGGTGGAGTTTCGGAGCAGTACTTC. It codes for CASSFAGGVSEQYF.

Worth noting for this clone: A far larger clone is a single base away, which makes a read error likely. Distinct nucleotide sequences in the sample also encode this CDR3. This sequence joins TRBV6-9 and TRBJ1-5; D possibly corresponds to TRBD1 (5 bases). The CDR3 is made up of 15 amino acids. Between the trimmed V and J ends, which lost 6 bases and 7 bases, there was a span of 19 bases. CDR1 is MNHGY, CDR2 SVAAGI, per germline. The CDR3 reads CASRPGGRDYQPQHF. DNA of the CDR3: TGTGCCAGCAGACCCGGTGGCAGGGACTACCAGCCCCAGCATTTT.

This rearrangement joins TRBV15 to TRBJ1-2; possible D gene TRBD1, 6 bases. Trimming left V 3 bases short and J 0 bases short, with 14 bases between. Per germline, CDR1 LNHNV and CDR2 YYDKDF (reference sequence). The CDR3 loop spans 16 amino acids. CDR3 in DNA: TGTGCCACCAGCAGCCGACAGGAGATAGCTAACTATGGCTACACCTTC. Amino acid sequence: CATSSRQEIANYGYTF. Filled out from reference TRBV15 and TRBJ1-2, the complete variable domain reads DAMVIQNPRYQVTQFGKPVTLSCSQTLNHNVMYWYQQKSSQAPKLLFHYYDKDFNNEADTPDNFQSRRPNTSFCFLDIRSPGLGDTAMYLCATSSRQEIANYGYTFGSGTRLTVV.

This clone was seen a few times. The chain links TRBV6-4 to TRBJ2-3, with 8 bases matching TRBD1. This CDR3 is built from 17 residues. V shed 7 bases and J 4 bases; nucleotides not matched to a gene: 16. CDR1 is MRHNA and CDR2 is SNTAGT in the germline V gene. The CDR3, as DNA: TGTGCCAGCATCTCGAAGGGGACAGGAGTTTTTCCAGATACGCAGTATTTT. It yields the protein CASISKGTGVFPDTQYF.

This rearrangement joins TRBV9 to TRBJ1-1; D is undetermined. The CDR3 extends over 13 amino acids. Germline CDR1 is SGDLS and CDR2 is YYNGEE. Deletions cut 0 bases from V and 4 bases from J, with 7 bases between. The chain's CDR3 is CASSVAYSTEAFF. In DNA, the CDR3 is TGTGCCAGCAGCGTAGCTTACAGCACTGAAGCTTTCTTT.

A note on this clone: This specimen includes other DNA sequences encoding the same CDR3. The J gene is TRBJ2-5, the V gene TRBV28; 7 bases align to TRBD1. Per the germline V gene, CDR1 is MDHEN and CDR2 is SYDVKM. The CDR3 extends over 13 amino acids. Unmatched junction bases numbered 6, after V lost 6 bases and J lost 5 bases. CDR3 DNA sequence: TGTGCCAGCAGCCGTCAGGGGGTTGAGACCCAGTACTTC. Its translation: CASSRQGVETQYF.

The rearrangement uses TRBV7-8 and TRBJ1-2; 8 bases are a match to TRBD1. CDR3 length equals 16 residues. With V trimmed by 5 bases and J by 4 bases, 12 bases remained unmatched. CDR1 and CDR2 (germline): SGHVS, FQNEAQ. The CDR3 loop is CASSATRTGIGYGYTF. The CDR3, as DNA: TGTGCCAGCAGCGCAACTCGGACAGGGATAGGCTATGGCTACACCTTC.

Comment on this clone: A far larger clone differs by one base, so this is likely a read error. This chain connects TRBV7-8 to TRBJ2-7; tentative D call: TRBD2 (6 bases). Trimming left V 4 bases short and J 3 bases short, with 13 bases between. Germline CDR1 is SGHVS and CDR2 is FQNEAQ. CDR3 length: 14 residues. CDR3: CASSSPGLHYEQYF. Written as DNA, the CDR3 is TGTGCCAGCAGCTCACCGGGACTCCACTACGAGCAGTACTTC.

The chain has TRBV5-1 and TRBJ1-2; D unresolved. This CDR3 is 12 amino acids long. From germline, CDR1 is SGHRS and CDR2 YFSETQ. V gave up 0 bases and J gave up 5 bases, with 5 bases separating them. The DNA for the CDR3 is TGCGCCAGCAGCTTGGTAGGTTATGGCTACACCTTC. Protein product: CASSLVGYGYTF.

The chain employs TRBV7-9 and TRBJ1-3; D is unresolved. The CDR3 covers 15 residues. Between the trimmed V and J ends, which lost 2 bases and 0 bases, there was a span of 8 bases. Germline CDR1 reads SEHNR; CDR2 reads FQNEAQ (reference sequence). The CDR3 sequence: CASSLYPDSGNTIYF. CDR3 DNA sequence: TGTGCCAGCAGCTTATACCCGGACTCTGGAAACACCATATATTTT.

This clone was seen ten or more times. The chain carries TRBV6-5 and TRBJ2-7; TRBD1 matches 9 bases. CDR3 size: 15 residues. V trimming: 8 bases; J trimming: 1 base; junction bases outside the gene matches: 9. The germline V gene encodes CDR1 MNHEY and CDR2 SVGAGI. CDR3: CASAYTGTGSYEQYF. CDR3 DNA: TGTGCCAGCGCCTACACCGGGACAGGGTCCTACGAGCAGTACTTC.

This clone was seen repeatedly, ten times or more. The sample carries other DNA sequences with the same CDR3. V usage is TRBV6-1 and J usage is TRBJ2-7; possibly TRBD2 for D (6 bases). CDR1 and CDR2 from the germline V gene are MNHNS and SASEGT. V was pared by 0 bases and J by 1 base, with 10 bases between. The CDR3 extends over 15 amino acids. CDR3 protein: CASSEAEEGSYEQYF. CDR3 sequence (DNA): TGTGCCAGCAGTGAAGCGGAGGAGGGGTCCTACGAGCAGTACTTC.

In the case of this clone: A far more abundant clone sits one base away, making this likely a read error. This same CDR3 is encoded by further DNA sequences in the sample. The J gene is TRBJ2-7, the V gene TRBV11-2, with D unresolved. Germline values: CDR1 SGHAT, CDR2 FQNNGV. The CDR3 runs 13 residues. The V gene lost 2 bases and the J gene lost 7 bases, with 12 bases spanning the gap. CDR3 sequence reads: CASSLNPGVEQYF. For the CDR3, the DNA is TGTGCCAGCAGCTTAAATCCGGGCGTTGAGCAGTACTTC.

This clone was found once. The V and J genes are TRBV6-5 and TRBJ1-4, with D possibly TRBD1 on 6 matching bases. V dropped 6 bases and J dropped 4 bases, with 12 bases sitting between them. The CDR3 contains 14 residues. Germline V gives CDR1 MNHEY, CDR2 SVGAGI. The CDR3 region has the DNA TGTGCCAGCAGCTACGGCAGGGGTAATGAAAAACTGTTTTTT. Amino acid sequence: CASSYGRGNEKLFF.

Details on this clone: Additional DNA sequences in this sample encode the identical CDR3. V and J are TRBV7-3 and TRBJ2-5; perhaps D is TRBD1 or TRBD2 (6 bases each). This CDR3 region has 13 residues. The germline gives CDR1 SGHTA, CDR2 FQGTGA. The V gene lost 5 bases and the J gene lost 5 bases, with 12 bases spanning the gap. Written as DNA, the CDR3 is TGTGCCAGCAGCCGCGGGACAAGGGAGACCCAGTACTTC. This encodes CASSRGTRETQYF. The whole variable domain, filled in from reference TRBV7-3 and TRBJ2-5, reads GAGVSQTPSNKVTEKGKYVELRCDPISGHTALYWYRQSLGQGPEFLIYFQGTGAADDSGLPNDRFFAVRPEGSVSTLKIQRTERGDSAVYLCASSRGTRETQYFGPGTRLLVL.

The CDR3 is CASSGPYNEQFF. The CDR3 DNA sequence: TGTGCCAGTAGTGGACCCTACAATGAGCAGTTCTTC. This chain uses TRBV19 with TRBJ2-1, with D unresolved. CDR1 is LNHDA and CDR2 is SQIVND in the germline V gene (reference sequence). The ends were cut back, 5 bases at V and 2 bases at J, with 4 bases in the middle. The CDR3 contains 12 residues. Complete variable domain (other parts from reference TRBV19 and TRBJ2-1): DGGITQSPKYLFRKEGQNVTLSCEQNLNHDAMYWYRQDPGQGLRLIYYSQIVNDFQKGDIAEGYSVSREKKESFPLTVTSAQKNPTAFYLCASSGPYNEQFFGPGTRLTVL.

The chain recombines TRBV9 with TRBJ1-2; D not resolved. Germline V gene data show CDR1 as SGDLS and CDR2 as YYNGEE. Trimming took 3 bases from V and 4 from J, leaving 13 bases between them. The CDR3 is made up of 14 amino acids. For the CDR3, the DNA is TGTGCCAGCAGCGAAGATCTAGCGGGCTATGGCTACACCTTC. Translation gives CASSEDLAGYGYTF.

This chain joins TRBV14 and TRBJ2-7, with 7 bases that match TRBD1. The ends lost 4 bases at V and 5 bases at J; junction bases unmatched: 5. The germline V gene has CDR1 SGHDN and CDR2 FVKESK. The CDR3 sequence is 13 residues long. This chain's CDR3 is CASSPHRGNEQYF. For the CDR3, the DNA is TGTGCCAGCAGCCCACACAGGGGTAACGAGCAGTACTTC.

V gene TRBV5-1 combines with J gene TRBJ1-1, with TRBD1 matching 11 bases. The CDR3 runs to 14 residues. Trimming at V came to 4 bases and at J to 5 bases, leaving 4 bases not matched to a gene. Germline-derived CDR1 and CDR2 are SGHRS and YFSETQ. The CDR3 region has the DNA TGCGCCAGCAGCCCCGGGACAGGGGGAACTGAAGCTTTCTTT. Protein sequence: CASSPGTGGTEAFF.

The chain uses TRBV2 and TRBJ2-3; D ambiguous. V was cut by 7 bases and J by 1 base, with 9 bases left in between. The CDR3 is 13 residues long. Germline CDR1 SNHLY, CDR2 FYNNEI. The CDR3: CASTTQGTDTQYF. The CDR3 DNA sequence: TGTGCCAGCACGACTCAGGGCACAGATACGCAGTATTTT.